The present TCR beta chain was sequenced within a study of OX40 agonist ivuxolimab in advanced cancers. Assay: immunoSEQ multiplex PCR; the TCRdb copy retains only in-frame clones and omits some. The table has approximately 99,000 clones, roughly 94% seen once. This clonotype originated in an adult with an advanced solid tumor such as melanoma, head and neck, liver or kidney cancer. Specimen: CD4+ or CD8+ T cells sorted from blood, collected in a trial of the OX40 agonist ivuxolimab.

This CDR3 reads CASSLTGPDTQYF. In DNA form, the CDR3 reads TGTGCCAGCAGCTTAACGGGACCAGATACGCAGTATTTT. The rearrangement joins TRBV7-2 to TRBJ2-3; either TRBD1 or TRBD2 may fit D (5 bases each). Trimming pared 2 bases from V and 4 bases from J, leaving 7 bases between. The CDR3 spans 13 residues. The germline V gene has CDR1 SGHTA and CDR2 FQGNSA. The full variable domain, with the rest looked up from reference TRBV7-2 and TRBJ2-3, is GAGVSQSPSNKVTEKGKDVELRCDPISGHTALYWYRQSLGQGLEFLIYFQGNSAPDKSGLPSDRFSAERTGGSVSTLTIQRTQQEDSAVYLCASSLTGPDTQYFGPGTRLTVL.